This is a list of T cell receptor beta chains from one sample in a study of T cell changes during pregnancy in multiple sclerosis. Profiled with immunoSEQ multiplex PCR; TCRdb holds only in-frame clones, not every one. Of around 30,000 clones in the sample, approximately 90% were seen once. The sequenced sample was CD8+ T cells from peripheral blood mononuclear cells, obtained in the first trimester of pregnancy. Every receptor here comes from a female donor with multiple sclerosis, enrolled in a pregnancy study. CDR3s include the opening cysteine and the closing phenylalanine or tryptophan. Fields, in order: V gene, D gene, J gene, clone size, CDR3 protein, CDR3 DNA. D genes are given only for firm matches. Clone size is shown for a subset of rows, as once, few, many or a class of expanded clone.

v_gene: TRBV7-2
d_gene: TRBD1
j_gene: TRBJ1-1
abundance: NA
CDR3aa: CASSLTTGWTEAFF
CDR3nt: TGTGCCAGCAGCTTAACGACAGGGTGGACTGAAGCTTTCTTT

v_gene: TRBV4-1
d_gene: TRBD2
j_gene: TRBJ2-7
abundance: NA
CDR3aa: CASSQDWREATYEQYF
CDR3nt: TGCGCCAGCAGCCAAGACTGGCGGGAGGCAACCTACGAGCAGTACTTC

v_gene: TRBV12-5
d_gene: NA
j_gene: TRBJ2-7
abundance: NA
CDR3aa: CASGLGPGKGYEQYF
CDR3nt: TGTGCTAGTGGTCTGGGTCCGGGGAAAGGCTACGAGCAGTACTTC

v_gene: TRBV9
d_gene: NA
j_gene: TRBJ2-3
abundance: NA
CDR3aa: CASSPWGRVVSVDTQYF
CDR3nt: TGTGCCAGCAGCCCATGGGGCAGGGTAGTCTCGGTAGATACGCAGTATTTT

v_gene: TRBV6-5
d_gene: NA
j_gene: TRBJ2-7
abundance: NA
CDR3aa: CASSYGDSYEQYF
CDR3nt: TGTGCCAGCAGTTATGGCGACAGCTACGAGCAGTACTTC

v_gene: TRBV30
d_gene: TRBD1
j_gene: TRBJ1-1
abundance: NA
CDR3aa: CAWRTGVTEAFF
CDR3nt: TGTGCCTGGAGGACAGGGGTCACTGAAGCTTTCTTT

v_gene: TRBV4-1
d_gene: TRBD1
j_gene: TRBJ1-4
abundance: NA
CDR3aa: CASSHGTGGDEKLFF
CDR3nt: TGCGCCAGCAGCCATGGGACAGGGGGGGATGAAAAACTGTTTTTT

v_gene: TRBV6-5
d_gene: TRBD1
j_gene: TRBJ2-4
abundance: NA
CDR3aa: CASSWTGSDIQYF
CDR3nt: TGTGCCAGCAGTTGGACAGGGAGTGACATTCAGTACTTC

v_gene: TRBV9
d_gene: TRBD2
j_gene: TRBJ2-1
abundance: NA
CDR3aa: CASSVGGGLTSVNEQFF
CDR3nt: TGTGCCAGCAGCGTAGGCGGGGGGTTGACTAGCGTCAATGAGCAGTTCTTC

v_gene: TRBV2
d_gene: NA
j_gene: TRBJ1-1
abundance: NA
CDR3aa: CASSIWVRDSFHMNTEAFF
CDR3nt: TGTGCCAGCAGTATATGGGTTCGGGATTCCTTCCACATGAACACTGAAGCTTTCTTT

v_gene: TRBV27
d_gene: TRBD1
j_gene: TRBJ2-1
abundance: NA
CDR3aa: CASSPMGQGSYNEQFF
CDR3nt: TGTGCCAGCAGTCCCATGGGACAGGGGTCCTACAATGAGCAGTTCTTC

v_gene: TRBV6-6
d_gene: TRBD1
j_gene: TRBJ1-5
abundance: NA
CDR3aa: CASSPDRGGNQPQHF
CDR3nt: TGTGCCAGCAGTCCGGACAGGGGGGGCAATCAGCCCCAGCATTTT

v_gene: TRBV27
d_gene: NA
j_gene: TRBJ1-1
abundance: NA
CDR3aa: CASRQMNTEAFF
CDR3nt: TGTGCCAGCAGACAAATGAACACTGAAGCTTTCTTT

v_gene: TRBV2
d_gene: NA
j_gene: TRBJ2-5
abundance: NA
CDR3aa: CASVKGETQYF
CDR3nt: TGTGCCAGCGTCAAGGGGGAGACCCAGTACTTC

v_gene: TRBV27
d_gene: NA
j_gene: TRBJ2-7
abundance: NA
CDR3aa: CASSPTGYYEQYF
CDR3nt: TGTGCCAGCAGTCCGACAGGATACTACGAGCAGTACTTC

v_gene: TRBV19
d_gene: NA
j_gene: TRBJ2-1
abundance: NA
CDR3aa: CASSIVGISYNEQFF
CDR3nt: TGTGCCAGTAGTATAGTCGGGATATCCTACAATGAGCAGTTCTTC

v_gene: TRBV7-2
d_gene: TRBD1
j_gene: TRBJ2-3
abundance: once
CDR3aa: CASSLGNRGYTQYF
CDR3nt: TGTGCCAGCAGCTTAGGGAACAGGGGTTATACGCAGTATTTT

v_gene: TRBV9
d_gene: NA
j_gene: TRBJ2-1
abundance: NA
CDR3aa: CASSAGGQSGYNEQFF
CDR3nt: TGTGCCAGCAGCGCGGGAGGACAGTCAGGCTACAATGAGCAGTTCTTC

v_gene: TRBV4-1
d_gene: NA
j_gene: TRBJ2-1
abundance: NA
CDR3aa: CASSQVWQGVFNEQFF
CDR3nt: TGCGCCAGCAGCCAAGTGTGGCAGGGCGTTTTCAATGAGCAGTTCTTC

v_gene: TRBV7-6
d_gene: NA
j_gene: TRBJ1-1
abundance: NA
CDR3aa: CASSLDTGMNTEAFF
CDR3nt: TGTGCCAGCAGCTTAGATACGGGGATGAACACTGAAGCTTTCTTT

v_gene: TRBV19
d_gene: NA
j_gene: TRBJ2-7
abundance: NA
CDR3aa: CATHRDETYEQYF
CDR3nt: TGTGCGACCCACAGGGACGAAACCTACGAGCAGTACTTC

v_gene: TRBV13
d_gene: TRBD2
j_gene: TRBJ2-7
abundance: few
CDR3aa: CASSLAAGGRDEQYF
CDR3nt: TGTGCCAGCAGCTTAGCGGCGGGAGGGCGGGACGAGCAGTACTTC

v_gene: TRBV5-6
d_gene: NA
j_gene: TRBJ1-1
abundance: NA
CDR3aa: CASSSLWGGREAFF
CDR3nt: TGTGCCAGCAGCTCCTTGTGGGGAGGAAGAGAAGCTTTCTTT

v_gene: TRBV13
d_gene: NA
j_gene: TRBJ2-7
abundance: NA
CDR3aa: CASSPPGLSYEQYF
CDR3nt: TGTGCCAGCAGCCCCCCAGGGCTCTCCTACGAGCAGTACTTC

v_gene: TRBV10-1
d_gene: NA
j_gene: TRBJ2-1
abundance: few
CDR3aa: CASSESGGHKNEQFF
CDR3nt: TGCGCCAGCAGTGAGTCAGGCGGACATAAGAATGAGCAGTTCTTC

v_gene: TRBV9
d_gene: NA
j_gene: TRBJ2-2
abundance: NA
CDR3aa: CASSGRAGGELFF
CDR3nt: TGTGCCAGCAGCGGGAGGGCGGGCGGGGAGCTGTTTTTT

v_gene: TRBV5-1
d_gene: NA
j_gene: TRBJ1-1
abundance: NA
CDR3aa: CASSLDGDHTEAFF
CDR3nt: TGCGCCAGCAGCTTGGACGGGGATCACACTGAAGCTTTCTTT

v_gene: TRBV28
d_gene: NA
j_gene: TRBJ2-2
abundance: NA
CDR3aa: CASSPLTNTGELFF
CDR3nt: TGTGCCAGCAGTCCTTTGACAAACACCGGGGAGCTGTTTTTT

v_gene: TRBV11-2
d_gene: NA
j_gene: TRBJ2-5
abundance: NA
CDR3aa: CASRQGPEETQYF
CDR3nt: TGTGCCAGCAGACAGGGCCCGGAGGAGACCCAGTACTTC

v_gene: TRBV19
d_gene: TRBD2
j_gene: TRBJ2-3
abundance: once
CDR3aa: CASSIGGLAVYTDTQYF
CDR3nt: TGTGCCAGTAGTATAGGTGGACTAGCGGTCTACACAGATACGCAGTATTTT

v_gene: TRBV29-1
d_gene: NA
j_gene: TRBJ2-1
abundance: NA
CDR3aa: CSVVSYGEQFF
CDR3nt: TGCAGCGTTGTTAGCTACGGTGAGCAGTTCTTC

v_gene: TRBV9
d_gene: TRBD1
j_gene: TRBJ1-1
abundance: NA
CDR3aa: CASTEGDRGGSTEAFF
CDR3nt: TGTGCCAGCACAGAGGGGGACAGGGGGGGCAGCACTGAAGCTTTCTTT

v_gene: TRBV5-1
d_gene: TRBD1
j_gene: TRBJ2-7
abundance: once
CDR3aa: CASSLGQGANEQYF
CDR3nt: TGCGCCAGCAGTCTGGGACAGGGGGCTAACGAGCAGTACTTC

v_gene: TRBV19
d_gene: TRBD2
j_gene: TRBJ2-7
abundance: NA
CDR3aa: CASSITSGRADYEQYF
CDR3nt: TGTGCCAGTAGTATAACTAGCGGGAGGGCCGACTACGAGCAGTACTTC